These T cell receptor beta chains were read from a single sample in a study of blood T cell repertoires in COVID-19. Profiling relied on immunoSEQ multiplex PCR, and the TCRdb table lists in-frame clones only, not all of them. The sample lists 200,000 to 250,000 clones; 84% were seen once. The sequencing sample was made of PBMCs or T cells enriched from blood (not recorded which). All receptors derive from a man in his sixties who had recovered from COVID-19. The CDR3 runs from the conserved cysteine through the conserved F or W. D genes are given only for firm matches. The size entry is marked missing in some rows and otherwise reads once, few, many or a size class.

size: once; J: TRBJ2-7; D: TRBD1; V: TRBV6-5; DNA: TGTGCCAGCAGTTGGGACAGGGTTGGCGAGCAGTACTTC; CDR3: CASSWDRVGEQYF
size: once; J: TRBJ2-4; D: -; V: TRBV19; DNA: TGTGCCAGTAGTAGCCGGGACATATACATTCAGTACTTC; CDR3: CASSSRDIYIQYF
size: -; J: TRBJ2-7; D: TRBD2; V: TRBV27; DNA: TGTGCCAGCAGGCCAGCGGGGGGGCCCTACGAGCAGTACTTC; CDR3: CASRPAGGPYEQYF
size: -; J: TRBJ2-2; D: -; V: TRBV5-1; DNA: TGCGCCAGCAGCATAGGACAGACGAACACCGGGGAGCTGTTTTTT; CDR3: CASSIGQTNTGELFF
size: -; J: TRBJ2-1; D: TRBD2; V: TRBV19; DNA: TGTGCCAGTAGTATCTCGCGGGGGGTTGTCAATGAGCAGTTCTTC; CDR3: CASSISRGVVNEQFF
size: -; J: TRBJ2-7; D: TRBD1; V: TRBV7-8; DNA: TGTGCCAGCAGCCGACTTGCCCGCGGAGTGGACAGGGGCCCGTCGTACGAGCAGTACTTC; CDR3: CASSRLARGVDRGPSYEQYF
size: -; J: TRBJ2-2; D: -; V: TRBV6-5; DNA: TGTGCCAGCAGCTCTGGCAGATTAAACACCGGGGAGCTGTTTTTT; CDR3: CASSSGRLNTGELFF
size: -; J: TRBJ1-1; D: TRBD1; V: TRBV7-8; DNA: TGTGCCAGCAGCGGGGACAGGGCCCACTACTTCACTGAAGCTTTCTTT; CDR3: CASSGDRAHYFTEAFF
size: -; J: TRBJ2-4; D: TRBD1; V: TRBV5-6; DNA: TGTGCCAGCAGTATCCGGGACAGACAAAACATTCAGTACTTC; CDR3: CASSIRDRQNIQYF
size: -; J: TRBJ1-1; D: -; V: TRBV7-9; DNA: TGTGCCAGCAGCCGACCCGACAGAGCAAACACTGAAGCTTTCTTT; CDR3: CASSRPDRANTEAFF
size: -; J: TRBJ2-7; D: -; V: TRBV7-7; DNA: TGTGCTAGCAGCTTCGGGGACTCCTACGAGCAGTACTTC; CDR3: CASSFGDSYEQYF
size: -; J: TRBJ2-5; D: TRBD1; V: TRBV7-2; DNA: TGTGCCAGCAGCTTAGCAGGACAGGGGGAGACCCAGTACTTC; CDR3: CASSLAGQGETQYF
size: few; J: TRBJ1-1; D: TRBD1; V: TRBV5-6; DNA: TGTGCCAGCAGCACCACAGGGGCGTCGACGGGCACTGAAGCTTTCTTT; CDR3: CASSTTGASTGTEAFF
size: -; J: TRBJ1-2; D: TRBD1; V: TRBV5-1; DNA: TGCGCCAGCAGCTGGACAGGGAGTAACTATGGCTACACCTTC; CDR3: CASSWTGSNYGYTF
size: -; J: TRBJ1-1; D: TRBD1; V: TRBV29-1; DNA: TGCAGCGTCGACAGGGGGCGCGAAGCTTTCTTT; CDR3: CSVDRGREAFF
size: -; J: TRBJ2-3; D: -; V: TRBV12-2; DNA: TGTGCAAGTCGTCAGCTAGCGGGGCCTCCGGATACGCAGTATTTT; CDR3: CASRQLAGPPDTQYF
size: -; J: TRBJ2-2; D: -; V: TRBV5-1; DNA: TGCGCCAGCAGCTTGTCCTGGGAGACGAACACCGGGGAGCTGTTTTTT; CDR3: CASSLSWETNTGELFF
size: -; J: TRBJ1-4; D: -; V: TRBV5-1; DNA: TGCGCCAGCAGATCAGGGGTGGCTAATGAAAAACTGTTTTTT; CDR3: CASRSGVANEKLFF
size: -; J: TRBJ1-1; D: TRBD1; V: TRBV6-5; DNA: TGTGCCAGCAGTTACTTACGACAGGGTGAAGCTTTCTTT; CDR3: CASSYLRQGEAFF
size: few; J: TRBJ1-6; D: -; V: TRBV5-6; DNA: TGTGCCAGCAGCCAACAGTGGAATTCACCCCTCCACTTT; CDR3: CASSQQWNSPLHF
size: -; J: TRBJ2-7; D: -; V: TRBV14; DNA: TGTGCCAGCAGCCAAGCAGGGTTCTCCTACGAGCAGTACTTC; CDR3: CASSQAGFSYEQYF
size: -; J: TRBJ2-1; D: TRBD2; V: TRBV6-1; DNA: TGTGCCAGCAGTGCCACCCATCTCCTTCTAGCGGGGGGATACAATGAGCAGTTCTTC; CDR3: CASSATHLLLAGGYNEQFF
size: -; J: TRBJ1-3; D: TRBD1; V: TRBV7-2; DNA: TGTGCCAGCAGCATGGACAGGGGGGGAAACACCATATATTTT; CDR3: CASSMDRGGNTIYF
size: -; J: TRBJ2-4; D: -; V: TRBV6-1; DNA: TGTGCCAGCAGTGAAGTCCCGGACAGCCAGAAAAACATTCAGTACTTC; CDR3: CASSEVPDSQKNIQYF
size: -; J: TRBJ2-3; D: -; V: TRBV9; DNA: TGTGCCAGCAGCGTACCGCCGGGCGGGACAGATACGCAGTATTTT; CDR3: CASSVPPGGTDTQYF
size: -; J: TRBJ1-1; D: -; V: TRBV15; DNA: TGTGCCACCAGCAGAGGGTGGACAGCTAACACTGAAGCTTTCTTT; CDR3: CATSRGWTANTEAFF
size: -; J: TRBJ1-2; D: -; V: TRBV19; DNA: TGTGCCAGTAGTATACTAGCAGGCTTCGGCGGCTACACCTTC; CDR3: CASSILAGFGGYTF
size: -; J: TRBJ1-1; D: -; V: TRBV7-8; DNA: TGTGCCAGCAGCTGGGGGGTGATGAGCATGAACACTGAAGCTTTCTTT; CDR3: CASSWGVMSMNTEAFF
size: -; J: TRBJ1-5; D: -; V: TRBV6-5; DNA: TGTGCCAGCAGTTACTCCAGGGTAAATCAGCCCCAGCATTTT; CDR3: CASSYSRVNQPQHF
size: -; J: TRBJ1-6; D: -; V: TRBV5-1; DNA: TGCGCCAGCAGCTTGGCGACAGCCGATTCACCCCTCCACTTT; CDR3: CASSLATADSPLHF
size: -; J: TRBJ2-3; D: -; V: TRBV28; DNA: TGTGCCAGCAGTTCGGGAGCCAACACAGATACGCAGTATTTT; CDR3: CASSSGANTDTQYF
size: -; J: TRBJ2-1; D: TRBD1; V: TRBV11-3; DNA: TGTGCCAGCAGCCATCGCCGGGACAGGGTTCGGAATGAGCAGTTCTTC; CDR3: CASSHRRDRVRNEQFF
size: -; J: TRBJ1-3; D: -; V: TRBV11-2; DNA: TGTGCCAGCAGCCCCGTTCGGGGTCCTGGAAACACCATATATTTT; CDR3: CASSPVRGPGNTIYF
size: -; J: TRBJ2-3; D: -; V: TRBV7-3; DNA: TGTGCCAGCAGCTTAGGGACTGTCGTCACAGATACGCAGTATTTT; CDR3: CASSLGTVVTDTQYF
size: -; J: TRBJ1-6; D: TRBD1; V: TRBV11-1; DNA: TGTGCCAGCAGCTTAGCAGCAGGGGGCGGATCACCCCTCCACTTT; CDR3: CASSLAAGGGSPLHF
size: many; J: TRBJ2-5; D: -; V: TRBV9; DNA: TGTGCCAGCAGCGTAGCCTGGGGGGAAGAGACCCAGTACTTC; CDR3: CASSVAWGEETQYF
size: -; J: TRBJ2-7; D: -; V: TRBV27; DNA: TGTGCCAGCAGGGAATTGACAGGCAACTACGAGCAGTACTTC; CDR3: CASRELTGNYEQYF
size: -; J: TRBJ2-7; D: -; V: TRBV7-8; DNA: TGTGCCAGCAGCCCCATGAACCAGGGAACCTACGAGCAGTACTTC; CDR3: CASSPMNQGTYEQYF
size: -; J: TRBJ2-2; D: TRBD1; V: TRBV24-1; DNA: TGTGCCACCAGTGATTTGCGTCAGGGGGACACCGGGGAGCTGTTTTTT; CDR3: CATSDLRQGDTGELFF
size: -; J: TRBJ2-2; D: TRBD2; V: TRBV4-3; DNA: TGCGCCAGCAGCCATATAGCGGGGTCCGTCGGGGAGCTGTTTTTT; CDR3: CASSHIAGSVGELFF
size: few; J: TRBJ1-6; D: -; V: TRBV7-2; DNA: TGTGCCAGCAGCGCGGGCGGTAATTCACCCCTCCACTTT; CDR3: CASSAGGNSPLHF
size: -; J: TRBJ1-1; D: TRBD1; V: TRBV5-1; DNA: TGCGCCAGCAGCTTGGTTCCAGGGGGCGTGAAGACTGAAGCTTTCTTT; CDR3: CASSLVPGGVKTEAFF
size: once; J: TRBJ2-5; D: -; V: TRBV29-1; DNA: TGCAGCGTTCAAGATTGGCAGATCGAAGAGACCCAGTACTTC; CDR3: CSVQDWQIEETQYF
size: -; J: TRBJ2-7; D: TRBD1; V: TRBV5-4; DNA: TGTGCCAGCAGCTTGGATCCAGGGGGCCCGGACGAGCAGTACTTC; CDR3: CASSLDPGGPDEQYF
size: few; J: TRBJ2-2; D: -; V: TRBV6-6; DNA: TGTGCCAGCAATAACAGGGTTGACGGGGAGCTGTTTTTT; CDR3: CASNNRVDGELFF
size: -; J: TRBJ1-5; D: TRBD1; V: TRBV5-1; DNA: TGCGCCAGCAGCTACTCAGGGGGATCAGATCAGCCCCAGCATTTT; CDR3: CASSYSGGSDQPQHF
size: -; J: TRBJ2-1; D: TRBD2; V: TRBV7-9; DNA: TGTGCCAGCAGCCCTGGGACTAGCGGCAGAAGGCGTGGTGAGCAGTTCTTC; CDR3: CASSPGTSGRRRGEQFF
size: -; J: TRBJ2-6; D: TRBD2; V: TRBV27; DNA: TGTGCCAGCAGTTATAGGGGAGGGTTCTCTGGGGCCAACGTCCTGACTTTC; CDR3: CASSYRGGFSGANVLTF
size: few; J: TRBJ1-1; D: TRBD1; V: TRBV5-1; DNA: TGCGCCAGCAGCGACAGGGGTGTTTCCGACAACACTGAAGCTTTCTTT; CDR3: CASSDRGVSDNTEAFF
size: -; J: TRBJ1-2; D: -; V: TRBV29-1; DNA: TGCAGCGACCAGGGGAGCTATGGCTACACCTTC; CDR3: CSDQGSYGYTF
size: -; J: TRBJ2-2; D: TRBD2; V: TRBV5-1; DNA: TGCGCCAGCAGCTTGGGAAGCGGGGGAGCCGGGGAGCTGTTTTTT; CDR3: CASSLGSGGAGELFF
size: -; J: TRBJ2-7; D: TRBD1; V: TRBV19; DNA: TGTGCCAGTAGTTTCACCGGGACAGGGGTCGGGGAGCAGTACTTC; CDR3: CASSFTGTGVGEQYF
size: -; J: TRBJ2-5; D: TRBD2; V: TRBV4-2; DNA: TGTGCCAGCAGCCAAGGAAGGGATCTAGCGGGGGTCCAAGAGACCCAGTACTTC; CDR3: CASSQGRDLAGVQETQYF
size: -; J: TRBJ2-2; D: TRBD1; V: TRBV27; DNA: TGTGCCAGCAGGACCGGGACAGGGAGAACCGGGGAGCTGTTTTTT; CDR3: CASRTGTGRTGELFF
size: -; J: TRBJ2-1; D: TRBD2; V: TRBV4-3; DNA: TGCGCCAGCAGCCAAGATCCGGGCGGGAGCTCCTACAATGAGCAGTTCTTC; CDR3: CASSQDPGGSSYNEQFF
size: -; J: TRBJ1-3; D: -; V: TRBV30; DNA: TGTGCCTGGAGCGGGGAGTGGGTCTCTGGAAACACCATATATTTT; CDR3: CAWSGEWVSGNTIYF
size: few; J: TRBJ1-1; D: TRBD1; V: TRBV6-6; DNA: TGTGCCAGCAGTTACGGACAGGACACTGAAGCTTTCTTT; CDR3: CASSYGQDTEAFF
size: -; J: TRBJ1-1; D: -; V: TRBV21-1; DNA: TGTGCCAGCAGCAAAGGGCGGGCTCTCGGCACTGAAGCTTTCTTT; CDR3: CASSKGRALGTEAFF
size: -; J: TRBJ1-1; D: -; V: TRBV6-5; DNA: TGTGCCAGCAGTCGTCAGGGTGAAGCTTTCTTT; CDR3: CASSRQGEAFF